Listed here are 4 T cell receptor beta chains from one sample, sequenced in a study of blood T cell repertoires in COVID-19. Profiled with immunoSEQ multiplex PCR; TCRdb holds only in-frame clones, not every one. The sample has 65,000 to 75,000 clones, 75% to 95% seen once. The sequencing input was peripheral blood. These receptors were obtained from a human donor with active COVID-19. The donor label of this sample is uncertain.

The V and J genes are TRBV28 and TRBJ2-2; possibly TRBD2 for D (7 bases). Germline V CDR1 and CDR2: MDHEN, SYDVKM. This CDR3 comprises 15 residues. V dropped 6 bases and J dropped 4 bases, with 15 bases sitting between them. The CDR3 DNA reads as TGTGCCAGCAGCCCGGGGGGCGCGGGCACCGGGGAGCTGTTTTTT. As protein: CASSPGGAGTGELFF. The full variable domain, rest sourced from reference TRBV28 and TRBJ2-2, is DVKVTQSSRYLVKRTGEKVFLECVQDMDHENMFWYRQDPGLGLRLIYFSYDVKMKEKGDIPEGYSVSREKKERFSLILESASTNQTSMYLCASSPGGAGTGELFFGEGSRLTVL.

The chain is built from TRBV19 and TRBJ2-7; 11 nucleotides match TRBD2. The germline CDR1 and CDR2 sequences are LNHDA and SQIVND (reference sequence). There are 15 residues in the CDR3. Germline trimming cut 6 bases from V and 3 bases from J; bases unmatched to any gene: 7. As DNA, the CDR3 is TGTGCCAGTAGCCAGACTAGCGGGGCCGTCTACGAGCAGTACTTC. It codes for CASSQTSGAVYEQYF.

The CDR3 bases are TGTGCCAGCAGTGAATCTGGCCCAGATACGCAGTATTTT. Protein: CASSESGPDTQYF. The chain employs TRBV6-1 and TRBJ2-3, with D unresolved. Germline CDR1 reads MNHNS; CDR2 reads SASEGT. Trimming removed 2 bases from V and 4 bases from J, with 7 bases in between. The CDR3 loop spans 13 amino acids.

V and J are TRBV28 and TRBJ2-7, with D possibly TRBD2 on 6 matching bases. From germline, CDR1 is MDHEN and CDR2 SYDVKM. There are 14 residues in the CDR3. Trimming removed 6 bases at V and 4 bases at J, with 16 bases between. The CDR3 spells CASSLGGGVYEQYF. The CDR3 bases are TGTGCCAGCAGCTTAGGAGGAGGGGTTTACGAGCAGTACTTC.